This T cell receptor beta chain was recovered during a study of beta chain features in type 1 diabetes. Study-level results: Moderate but significant shortening of TCRB CDR3s was recorded in all four CD4+ subsets from Type 1 diabetes patients. The similarity of naive, central memory and Treg TCRB repertoires appeared greater among patients than among healthy donors.

Since all of the isolated RNA was reverse transcribed, expressed TCRB transcripts were what got sequenced. Produced via immunoSEQ multiplex PCR; TCRdb's table is partial and in-frame only. There are 37,000 or so clones in the sample; 49% occur only once, and 0.72% lies in the top ten. The CDR3 is made up of 15 amino acids. The V gene's germline CDR1 is KGHSH and CDR2 LQKENI. The trim removed 3 bases at V and 6 bases at J, leaving 7 bases unmatched. The authors obtained over 95% purity in all sorted populations. Points on this clone: Its antigen is still unknown.

This receptor was taken from a woman aged 18-30 years in good health. The sample was central memory CD4+ T cells from blood. The chain joins TRBV18 to TRBJ2-1; TRBD1 aligns across 8 bases. The CDR3 DNA sequence: TGTGCCAGCTCACCCCCAGGACAGGGTCCCAATGAGCAGTTCTTC. It yields the protein CASSPPGQGPNEQFF.